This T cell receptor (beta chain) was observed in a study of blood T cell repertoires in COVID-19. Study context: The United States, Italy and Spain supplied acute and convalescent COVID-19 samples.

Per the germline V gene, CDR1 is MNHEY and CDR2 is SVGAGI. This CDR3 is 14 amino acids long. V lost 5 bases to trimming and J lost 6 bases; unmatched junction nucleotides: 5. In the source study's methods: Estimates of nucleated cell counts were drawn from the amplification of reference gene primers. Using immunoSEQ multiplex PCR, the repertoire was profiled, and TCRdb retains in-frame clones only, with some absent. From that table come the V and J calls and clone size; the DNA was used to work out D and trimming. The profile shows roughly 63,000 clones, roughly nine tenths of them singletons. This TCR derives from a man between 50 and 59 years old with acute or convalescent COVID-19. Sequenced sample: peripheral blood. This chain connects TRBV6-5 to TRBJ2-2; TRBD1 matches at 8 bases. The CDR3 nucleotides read TGTGCCAGCAGTACGACAGGGGACGCCGGGGAGCTGTTTTTT. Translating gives CASSTTGDAGELFF.